This T cell receptor beta chain was sequenced during a study of cytomegalovirus exposure and HLA in healthy donors. It was with 60 Vbeta and 13 Jbeta primers that the PCR ran. Profiled with immunoSEQ multiplex PCR; TCRdb holds only in-frame clones, not every one. The table has some 99,000 clones, under 75% seen once. Whole-study results and caveats: Common viral pathogens were later found to be apparently linked to several of the most significant clusters. Within the data, a cluster of highly shared sequence variants was likely a sequencing artifact.

The table lists this clone with many counts. Its antigen is still unknown. The sequenced sample was PBMCs. This clonotype originated in a female donor in good health and CMV-seronegative.

In DNA, the CDR3 is TGCAGCGTTGAAGAAGGAGGGGCCGGGACCCAGTACTTC. Translation gives CSVEEGGAGTQYF. V and J are TRBV29-1 and TRBJ2-5, with D possibly matching TRBD2 (6 bases). This CDR3 spans 13 amino acids. Germline CDR1 reads SQVTM; CDR2 reads ANQGSEA. The germline V and J ends were trimmed by 0 bases and 7 bases, with 12 bases remaining between them.